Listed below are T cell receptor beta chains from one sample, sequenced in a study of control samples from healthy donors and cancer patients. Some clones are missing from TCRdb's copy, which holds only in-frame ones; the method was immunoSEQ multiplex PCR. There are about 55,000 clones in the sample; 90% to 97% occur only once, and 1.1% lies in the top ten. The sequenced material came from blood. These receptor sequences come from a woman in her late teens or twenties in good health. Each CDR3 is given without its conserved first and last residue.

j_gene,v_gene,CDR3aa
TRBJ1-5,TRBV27,ASSRGGSYNQPQH
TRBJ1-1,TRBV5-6,ASSFRDSMNTEAF
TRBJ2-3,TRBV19,ASSILGTGEADTQY
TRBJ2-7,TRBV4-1,ASSRAATGIFDEQY
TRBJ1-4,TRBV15,ATGTTGTGSEKLF
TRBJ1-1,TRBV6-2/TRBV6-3,ASSYSDRYEAF
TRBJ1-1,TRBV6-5,ASRQLNTEAF
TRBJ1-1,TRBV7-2,ASSLLNTEAF
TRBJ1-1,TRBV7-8,ASSSSPPNTEAF
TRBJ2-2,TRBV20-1,SANPGELF
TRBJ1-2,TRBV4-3,ASSQLHSYTNYGYT
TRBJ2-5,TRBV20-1,SASGLAAETQY
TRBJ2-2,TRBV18,ASSSARTGELF
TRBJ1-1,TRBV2,AGLSEMNTEAF
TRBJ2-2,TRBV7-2,ASSPRQGANTGELF
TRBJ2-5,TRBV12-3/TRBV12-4,AKRQGQETQY
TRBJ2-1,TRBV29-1,SADRNNEQF
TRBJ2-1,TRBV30,AWSVRGDTKQF
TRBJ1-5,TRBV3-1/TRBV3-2,ASSQYRYSDQPQH
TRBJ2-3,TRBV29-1,SVEDRQELSTDTQY
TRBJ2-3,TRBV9,ASSGGGILDTQY
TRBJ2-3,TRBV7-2,AGGERLRTDTQY
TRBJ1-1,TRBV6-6,ASSYGKTEAF
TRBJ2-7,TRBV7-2,ASSLVGVSSYEQY
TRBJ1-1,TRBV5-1,ASSPRGTEAF
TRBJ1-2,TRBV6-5,ASSRGSNYGYT
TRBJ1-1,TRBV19,ASSIRGSKTRYTEAF
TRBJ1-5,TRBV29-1,SVVDGPQGGPQH
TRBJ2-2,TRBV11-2,ASPRQGSYTGELF
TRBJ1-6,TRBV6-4,ASSTEDSENSPLH
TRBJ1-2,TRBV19,ASSFRVGPHGYT
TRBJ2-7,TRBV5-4,ASSSAGTASYEQY
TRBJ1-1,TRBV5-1,ASSLDAGKHTEAF
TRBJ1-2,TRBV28,ASYNTPYGYT
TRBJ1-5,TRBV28,ASSPRQPNQPQH
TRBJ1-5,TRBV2,ASTRDRSNQPQH
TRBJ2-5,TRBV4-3,ASSQALAGGRETQY